This record concerns one T cell receptor beta chain sequence. Antigen: not known. Germline V gives CDR1 SGHRS, CDR2 YFSETQ. Trimming removed 0 bases from V and 0 bases from J, with 9 bases in between. This CDR3 has 16 residues. The sample comes from a study of T-cell memory formation after mild COVID-19. Study context: Clusters were largely donor specific.

Study-level findings and limits: Contracting CD4+ clones sat mainly in CM and EM; CD8+ in EMRA. In pre-infection memory, a portion of responding clones appeared, which suggested that cross-reactive memory joined.

TCRdb recomputed calls from the 5' RACE reads with MiXCR, one row per CDR3 protein. This table holds around 510,000 distinct CDR3 sequences, 20% to 25% found once. The sequencing input was PBMCs or a T cell subset sorted from them (not recorded which). The V gene is TRBV5-1, the J gene TRBJ2-2; TRBD2 is a possible D gene (5 bases). The receptor was derived from an adult woman who had mild COVID-19 (a few samples of this study predate the infection). Cell type and time point are not known. The DNA of the CDR3 is TGCGCCAGCAGCTTGGCGGAGGTCGCGAACACCGGGGAGCTGTTTTTT. This translates into CASSLAEVANTGELFF.